The rows below give T cell receptor beta chains drawn from one sample of a study of T cell responses to AZD1222 COVID-19 vaccine. Assay used: immunoSEQ multiplex PCR; TCRdb lists only in-frame clones, some missing. The table shows more than 150,000 clones, with approximately 94% occurring only once. The sample here was peripheral blood, taken on day 0 of AZD1222 vaccination. These receptors were obtained from an adult in good health. The CDR3 runs from the conserved cysteine through the conserved F or W. Each record gives: J gene, V gene, CDR3 protein.

TRBJ2-7	TRBV2	CASSAGLAHYEQYF
TRBJ1-1	TRBV24-1	CATNPSPDRTTYTEAFF
TRBJ2-7	TRBV7-2	CASSLGEYEQYF
TRBJ1-1	TRBV5-1	CASSPRQGRPLEAFF
TRBJ1-4	TRBV5-6	CASSFLAGGDNEKLFF
TRBJ2-1	TRBV2	CASSVFGTGDNEQFF
TRBJ1-5	TRBV5-4	CASSLGTGNNQPQHF
TRBJ2-1	TRBV6-2/TRBV6-3	CASSYGGGSYNEQFF
TRBJ2-1	TRBV12-3/TRBV12-4	CASSLTSGNEQFF
TRBJ2-2	TRBV6-2/TRBV6-3	CASSKAPGGRASAGELFF
TRBJ2-6	TRBV5-1	CASSSGLDSGANVLTF
TRBJ2-4	TRBV6-6	CASSFDRGTQYF
TRBJ1-1	TRBV3-1/TRBV3-2	CASSQDRGTEAFF
TRBJ2-7	TRBV14	CASKGGTYEQYF
TRBJ2-2	TRBV7-3	CASSGGKTGELFF
TRBJ1-6	TRBV6-5	CASKEGGSPLHF
TRBJ1-4	TRBV5-1	CASSPQDTRRREKLFF